Only a few counts were recorded for the clone carrying this T cell receptor (beta chain). Its antigen is as yet unknown. Clones were sequenced by immunoSEQ multiplex PCR, and TCRdb holds only the in-frame ones, with some missing. Of approximately 650,000 clones in the sample, just under 97% are singletons; the top ten hold about 0.11%. CD45RO-negative cells were positively selected for CCR7, leaving out terminally differentiated effector memory CD45RA+ cells. The donor cohort consisted entirely of Caucasian adults residing in Nashville, Tennessee. This sample is part of a study of shared clonotypes between healthy human individuals. Overall study context: Two women and a few men aged 18 to 49 served as donors.

Study-wide points: Tissue TCR repertoires likely differ from these blood-only repertoires. Relative to memory subsets, naive subsets generally showed larger estimated richness.

The CDR3 has 14 amino acids. V lost 5 bases to trimming and J lost 2 bases; unmatched junction nucleotides: 2. Germline assignment: CDR1 LNHDA and CDR2 SQIVND (reference sequence). Sequenced: naive CD8+ T cells sorted from blood. The V and J genes are TRBV19 and TRBJ2-1; 8 nucleotides line up with TRBD2. This clonotype originated in a woman in her 30s in good health. The CDR3 here is CASSPAGAYNEQFF. In nucleotides, the CDR3 is TGTGCCAGTAGTCCAGCGGGAGCCTACAATGAGCAGTTCTTC.